The source of this T cell receptor beta chain is a study of CD8 T cells in Susac syndrome. The authors reverse transcribed about 0.45 to 1 ug RNA with random hexamers. The immunoSEQ assay covered 54 Vbeta and 13 Jbeta segments for CDR3. TCRdb fed the immunoSEQ multiplex PCR reads into MiXCR, producing one record per CDR3 protein. The table includes fewer than 85,000 distinct CDR3 sequences, just under 95% detected once. The CDR3 covers 17 residues. V lost 10 bases and J lost 0; bases outside the gene matches: 14. CDR1 and CDR2 from the germline V gene are SNHLY and FYNNEI. TCR beta sequences were obtained from blood CD8+ and CD4+ T cells. The multiple sclerosis controls were treatment-naive patients affected by stable or active relapsing-remitting disease.

This TCR came from a human donor with multiple sclerosis. The specimen sequenced was CD8+ T cells from PBMCs. The chain couples TRBV2 to TRBJ2-2, with 7 bases aligning to TRBD1. CDR3 residues: CATTREWDSPNTGELFF. The CDR3 coding sequence is TGTGCCACCACTAGGGAGTGGGACAGCCCGAACACCGGGGAGCTGTTTTTT.